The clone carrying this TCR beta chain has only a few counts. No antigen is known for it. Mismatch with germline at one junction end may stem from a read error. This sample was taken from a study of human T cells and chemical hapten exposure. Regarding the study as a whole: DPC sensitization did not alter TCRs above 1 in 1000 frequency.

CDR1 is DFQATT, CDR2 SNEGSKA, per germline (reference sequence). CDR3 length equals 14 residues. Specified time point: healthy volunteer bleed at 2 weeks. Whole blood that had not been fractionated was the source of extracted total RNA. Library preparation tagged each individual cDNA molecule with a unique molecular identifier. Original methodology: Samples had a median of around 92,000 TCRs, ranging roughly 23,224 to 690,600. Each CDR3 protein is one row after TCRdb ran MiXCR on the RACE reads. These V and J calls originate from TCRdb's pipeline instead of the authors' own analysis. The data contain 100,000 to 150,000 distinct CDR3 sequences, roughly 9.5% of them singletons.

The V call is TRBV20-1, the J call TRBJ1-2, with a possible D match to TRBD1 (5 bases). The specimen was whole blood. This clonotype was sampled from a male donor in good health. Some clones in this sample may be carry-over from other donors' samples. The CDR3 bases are TGCAGTACTAGAGATCCTCAGGGCAGCTGGGGCTACACCTTC. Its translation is CSTRDPQGSWGYTF.